Below are 21 T cell receptor beta chains sequenced from a single sample in a study of T cells in Graves' hyperthyroidism and ophthalmopathy. The investigators amplified TCR beta CDR3 regions from RNA transcripts. The TCR CDR3 first-round RT-PCR relied on the HTBI primer set. TCRdb passed the multiplex PCR reads through MiXCR, listing each CDR3 protein once. The sample has around 600,000 distinct CDR3 sequences; less than 45% are singletons. Sequenced input: peripheral blood or thyroid tissue (not recorded which). The receptors here all came from an adult man with Graves' disease, either hyperthyroidism or ophthalmopathy (not recorded which).

The gene calls are TRBV10-3 and TRBJ1-1; TRBD1 agrees at 8 bases. V shed 4 bases, J shed 3 bases, and the junction held 7 bases outside the gene matches. Germline CDR1 ENHRY, CDR2 SYGVKD. This CDR3 has 15 amino acids. CDR3 residues: CAISVEQGAYTEAFF. The CDR3 DNA reads TGTGCCATCAGTGTTGAGCAGGGGGCTTACACTGAAGCTTTCTTT.

In its sample, this clonotype was seen a few times. The chain uses TRBV11-2 and TRBJ2-7, with 7 bases aligning to TRBD2. This CDR3 is built from 16 residues. CDR1 and CDR2 (germline): SGHAT, FQNNGV. V shed 0 bases and J 0 bases; nucleotides not matched to a gene: 5. The CDR3 loop is CASSLDTAGFSYEQYF. For the CDR3, the DNA is TGTGCCAGCAGCTTAGATACAGCGGGATTCTCCTACGAGCAGTACTTC. Filled out from reference TRBV11-2 and TRBJ2-7, the complete variable domain reads EAGVAQSPRYKIIEKRQSVAFWCNPISGHATLYWYQQILGQGPKLLIQFQNNGVVDDSQLPKDRFSAERLKGVDSTLKIQPAKLEDSAVYLCASSLDTAGFSYEQYFGPGTRLTVT.

This rearrangement joins TRBV24-1 to TRBJ1-2, with 10 bases lining up with TRBD1. V trimming: 4 bases; J trimming: 8 bases; junction bases outside the gene matches: 3. This CDR3 is 13 amino acids long. The germline gives CDR1 KGHDR, CDR2 SFDVKD. CDR3 residues: CATSDGTGDGYTF. CDR3 nucleotide sequence: TGTGCCACCAGTGACGGGACAGGGGACGGCTACACCTTC.

This clonotype was recorded many times. The chain uses TRBV2 and TRBJ1-1; D not resolved. The CDR3 totals 13 residues. The ends were cut back, 6 bases at V and 0 bases at J, with 8 bases in the middle. Germline assignment: CDR1 SNHLY and CDR2 FYNNEI. The CDR3 DNA is TGTGCCAGCAGGTACACCATGAACACTGAAGCTTTCTTT. As protein: CASRYTMNTEAFF. The variable domain in full, with the rest retrieved from reference TRBV2 and TRBJ1-1, is EPEVTQTPSHQVTQMGQEVILRCVPISNHLYFYWYRQILGQKVEFLVSFYNNEISEKSEIFDDQFSVERPDGSNFTLKIRSTKLEDSAMYFCASRYTMNTEAFFGQGTRLTVV.

This clonotype was recorded a few times. J is TRBJ1-4 and V is TRBV2, with D perhaps matching TRBD1 (6 bases). The CDR3 covers 15 residues. Trimming removed 10 bases at V and 4 bases at J, with 19 bases between. CDR1 SNHLY and CDR2 FYNNEI come from the germline V gene. The CDR3 coding sequence is TGTGCCACCCAAAAGGGGGACGGAAGTAATGAAAAACTGTTTTTT. It is translated as CATQKGDGSNEKLFF. The full variable domain, with the rest looked up from reference TRBV2 and TRBJ1-4, is EPEVTQTPSHQVTQMGQEVILRCVPISNHLYFYWYRQILGQKVEFLVSFYNNEISEKSEIFDDQFSVERPDGSNFTLKIRSTKLEDSAMYFCATQKGDGSNEKLFFGSGTQLSVL.

This chain connects TRBV11-2 to TRBJ1-1, with a weak D call TRBD1 (5 bases). CDR1 SGHAT and CDR2 FQNNGV come from the germline V gene. V lost 1 base, J lost 7 bases, and 13 bases lay in between. This CDR3 has 14 residues. CDR3 in amino acids: CASSLVPGRDEAFF. In DNA, the CDR3 is TGTGCCAGCAGCTTAGTTCCAGGGCGTGATGAAGCTTTCTTT.

This clonotype has just a few counts. The chain carries TRBV12-3 or TRBV12-4 and TRBJ1-4; TRBD1 matches 7 bases. The CDR3 length is 15 residues. Losses at the gene ends were 6 bases for V and 0 bases for J; bases not matched to a gene: 4. CDR3 sequence reads: CASRRDSSTNEKLFF. CDR3 nucleotide sequence: TGTGCCAGCAGACGGGACAGCTCAACTAATGAAAAACTGTTTTTT.

This clonotype was recorded at least ten times. The chain joins TRBV5-1 to TRBJ1-4; D not certain. Germline CDR1 is SGHRS and CDR2 is YFSETQ. This CDR3 is 12 amino acids long. V lost 2 bases and J lost 11, with 10 bases in between. The DNA of the CDR3 is TGCGCCAGCAGCTTTTTGGGCGGGAAACTGTTTTTT. This gives the protein CASSFLGGKLFF.

The rearrangement joins TRBV12-3 or TRBV12-4 to TRBJ2-7; 8 bases line up with TRBD2. V shed 2 bases, J shed 7 bases, and the junction held 10 bases outside the gene matches. The CDR3 totals 15 residues. The CDR3 sequence: CASSLLPGLVGEQYF. The DNA of the CDR3 is TGTGCCAGCAGTTTATTACCGGGACTAGTCGGTGAGCAGTACTTC.

Many counts were recorded for this clonotype. V gene TRBV7-8 combines with J gene TRBJ1-4; D is possibly TRBD1 (6 bases). CDR1 and CDR2 from the germline V gene are SGHVS and FQNEAQ. The CDR3 is made up of 15 amino acids. V lost 5 bases and J lost 7, with 17 bases in between. The CDR3 region has the DNA TGTGCCAGCAGCCCGGGGGGGACAATTGGTGAAAAACTGTTTTTT. Translated, it gives CASSPGGTIGEKLFF.

This chain connects TRBV7-9 to TRBJ2-7; D not resolved. CDR1 and CDR2 from the germline V gene are SEHNR and FQNEAQ (reference sequence). V was shortened by 3 bases and J by 2 bases, with 8 bases between the two germline ends. The CDR3 extends over 13 amino acids. CDR3 sequence (DNA): TGTGCCAGCAGCTTTAACGCGGCCTACGAGCAGTACTTC. Its translation is CASSFNAAYEQYF.

The genes are TRBV2 and TRBJ1-5; 11 bases line up with TRBD1. The V gene end was trimmed by 7 bases and the J gene end by 7 bases; junction bases not matched to a gene: 6. The germline gives CDR1 SNHLY, CDR2 FYNNEI. The CDR3 spans 14 residues. The CDR3: CASTRTGGGQPQHF. The CDR3 nucleotides read TGTGCCAGCACCCGGACAGGGGGCGGGCAGCCCCAGCATTTT. Full variable domain (outside the CDR3, taken from reference TRBV2 and TRBJ1-5): EPEVTQTPSHQVTQMGQEVILRCVPISNHLYFYWYRQILGQKVEFLVSFYNNEISEKSEIFDDQFSVERPDGSNFTLKIRSTKLEDSAMYFCASTRTGGGQPQHFGDGTRLSIL.

This clonotype was seen ten or more times. The chain has TRBV14 and TRBJ1-3; the D gene is possibly TRBD1 (6 bases). The CDR3 totals 15 residues. Germline V gives CDR1 SGHDN, CDR2 FVKESK. V was trimmed by 3 bases and J by 2 bases, leaving 11 bases between them. CDR3 bases: TGTGCCAGCAGCCAGCGGACAGTCGCTGGAAACACCATATATTTT. Translating gives CASSQRTVAGNTIYF.

Comment on this clonotype: A read error may explain this, as a much larger clone is one base away. This rearrangement joins TRBV7-9 to TRBJ2-5; D unresolved. There are 15 residues in the CDR3. Germline V gene sequence: CDR1 SEHNR, CDR2 FQNEAQ (reference sequence). The CDR3 bases are TGTGCCAGCAGCGTAGCAGTGAAGTCTCAAGAGACCCAGTACTTC. Its translation is CASSVAVKSQETQYF. The variable domain in full, with the rest retrieved from reference TRBV7-9 and TRBJ2-5, is DTGVSQNPRHKITKRGQNVTFRCDPISEHNRLYWYRQTLGQGPEFLTYFQNEAQLEKSRLLSDRFSAERPKGSFSTLEIQRTEQGDSAMYLCASSVAVKSQETQYFGPGTRLLVL.

A few counts support this clonotype. J is TRBJ1-3 and V is TRBV9; D not resolved. V was cut by 4 bases and J by 0 bases, with 11 bases left in between. The CDR3 has 15 residues. The germline CDR1 and CDR2 sequences are SGDLS and YYNGEE. Written as DNA, the CDR3 is TGTGCCAGCAGCCCGTCACGCAACTCTGGAAACACCATATATTTT. Amino acid sequence: CASSPSRNSGNTIYF.

The CDR3 DNA follows: TGTGCCAGCAGCCAAGGTCTAGCGGGGGTGGAAGAGACCCAGTACTTC. Amino acids: CASSQGLAGVEETQYF. The chain is built from TRBV7-6 and TRBJ2-5; 10 bases fit TRBD2. This CDR3 has 16 amino acids. V dropped 5 bases and J dropped 3; count of bases not matched to a gene: 9. Per the germline V gene, CDR1 is SGHVS and CDR2 is FNYEAQ.

This clonotype was counted ten times or more. The CDR3 nucleotides read TGCAGCGTAGTGGGACAGGGACGGTCTGGAAACACCATATATTTT. Protein sequence: CSVVGQGRSGNTIYF. The V call is TRBV29-1, the J call TRBJ1-3; 9 bases match TRBD1. The V and J ends lost 6 bases and 1 base, in that order; junction bases with no gene match: 7. From germline, CDR1 is SQVTM and CDR2 ANQGSEA. The CDR3 sequence is 15 residues long.

This clonotype was observed many times. The genes are TRBV29-1 and TRBJ2-5; 12 bases are a match to TRBD1. J lost 3 bases, V lost 2 bases, and 7 bases had no gene match. Germline lookup yields CDR1 SQVTM and CDR2 ANQGSEA. CDR3 size: 16 residues. DNA for the CDR3: TGCAGCGTTGAACGGGCGGGGACAGGGGGCGAAGAGACCCAGTACTTC. It encodes CSVERAGTGGEETQYF.

The genes are TRBV20-1 and TRBJ1-5, with TRBD1 identical over 10 bases. The ends lost 4 bases at V and 7 bases at J; junction bases unmatched: 10. CDR3 length: 15 residues. Germline assignment: CDR1 DFQATT and CDR2 SNEGSKA (reference sequence). CDR3 residues: CSATRGQGENQPQHF. DNA of the CDR3: TGCAGTGCTACTCGAGGACAGGGGGAGAACCAGCCCCAGCATTTT.

This clonotype was seen ten or more times. V usage is TRBV12-3 or TRBV12-4 and J usage is TRBJ1-5; D gene unclear. Trimming pared 1 base from V and 11 bases from J, leaving 12 bases between. The CDR3 totals 13 residues. CDR3 sequence reads: CASSLGLVPAQHF. In DNA, the CDR3 is TGTGCCAGCAGTTTAGGATTGGTCCCGGCCCAGCATTTT.

The CDR3 sequence: CASSLQGPGNTEAFF. In DNA form, the CDR3 reads TGTGCCAGCAGTTTACAGGGGCCGGGAAACACTGAAGCTTTCTTT. The rearrangement joins TRBV12-3 or TRBV12-4 to TRBJ1-1, with D perhaps matching TRBD1 (6 bases). The V end lost 2 bases, the J end lost 2 bases, and 12 bases lay between the germline ends. The CDR3 runs to 15 residues.